A selection of T cell receptor beta chains follows, all from one sample in a study of cytomegalovirus exposure and HLA in healthy donors. Only in-frame clones appear in the TCRdb table, and some are missing; sequencing was by immunoSEQ multiplex PCR. The data contain some 190,000 clones, around 80% of them seen just once; the ten biggest clones take up around 1.9%. The sequenced sample consisted of PBMCs. These receptor sequences come from a woman in her 30s in good health and CMV-seronegative. CDR3s leave out the opening cysteine and the closing phenylalanine or tryptophan. The order of the fields is V gene, CDR3 protein.

TRBV5-8 | ASSRAGTGGEKLF
TRBV27 | ASSLSSRGETQY
TRBV4-3 | ASSQDRPSTNEKLF
TRBV18 | ASSPPGGYIGGELF
TRBV7-9 | ASSLDGSGDTQY
TRBV27 | ASSYPGTAYNQPQH
TRBV9 | ASSDPGQGGFEKLF
TRBV6-5 | ASTPGTTATGELF
TRBV30 | AWSVFGGGTDTQY
TRBV14 | ASSDPARRGTEAF
TRBV5-4 | ASSLDRGNEKLF
TRBV18 | ASSPPSGQETQY
TRBV10-1 | ASSPAGQGYEQY
TRBV7-8 | ASSLGGQYYEQY
TRBV6-4 | ASSERALGELF
TRBV12-5 | ASGWTGWDNEQY
TRBV6-1 | ASSGGTSGGTDTQY
TRBV5-1 | ASSSGLAGAPGTGELF
TRBV6-1 | ASSGGLRGGAPDTQY
TRBV30 | AWSVRQGANYGYT
TRBV4-2 | ASSHPAGENYGYT
TRBV6-6 | AGTDRGQGNTEAF
TRBV6-5 | ASSTRTGGTEAF
TRBV9 | ASSPRDRSTDTQY
TRBV7-2 | ASSSSGSSYEQY
TRBV30 | AWSVRGGLQETQY
TRBV29-1 | SVGLGRRGTEAF
TRBV9 | ASSVGTSGGPNEQF
TRBV5-1 | ASSLAPGLTNTEAF
TRBV5-1 | ASSQGMDYEQY
TRBV27 | ASSLSAGPPSYSNQPQH
TRBV5-1 | ASSLRWQGGNYGYT
TRBV30 | AWSAVFPYEQY
TRBV9 | ASSVSSGGSTGELF
TRBV6-1 | ASSIDFYGGSPLH
TRBV10-1 | ASSENSNNEQF
TRBV18 | ASSPGTGFEQY
TRBV18 | ASSPEGDTEAF
TRBV5-1 | ASSAQQGTDTQY
TRBV5-1 | ASSLALLAGGSNTGELF
TRBV6-5 | ASSYDRGRNTIY
TRBV7-9 | ASSSDSYQETQY
TRBV7-2 | ASSRGGSSNYGYT
TRBV6-1 | ASSSTGGSTDTQY
TRBV29-1 | SVRNFPTDTQY
TRBV19 | ASSIETGNYGYT
TRBV15 | ATSSPGGGYNEQF
TRBV19 | ASSNGLSYEQY
TRBV5-1 | ASSGTGNTGELF
TRBV7-6 | ASSLARAGGSYEQY
TRBV5-1 | ASSETGTVSYEQY
TRBV7-3 | ASSVGTGETQY
TRBV6-5 | ASSLRQDEKLF